This TCR beta chain comes out of a study of blood T cell repertoires in COVID-19. The overall study: COVID-19 samples collected from the United States, Italy and Spain covered acute and convalescent phases. The analysed material was cDNA or gDNA that came from T cells, B-cell-depleted T cells, or PBMCs.

Trimming removed 2 bases at V and 2 bases at J, with 16 bases between. Germline CDR1 MNHEY, CDR2 SMNVEV (reference sequence). The CDR3 runs 16 residues. Data came from immunoSEQ multiplex PCR; TCRdb stores just in-frame clones and leaves some out. The sample lists some 340,000 clones, roughly 90% occurring once. Clinical histories supplied by participants themselves formed the basis of cohort assignment. Within 2 weeks before study entry, exposed participants met a COVID-19 case. The origin of this receptor is a woman aged 25 to 39 who had been exposed to COVID-19. This chain links TRBV27 with TRBJ2-7, with D possibly TRBD2 on 5 matching bases. Material: PBMCs or T cells enriched from blood (not recorded which). The CDR3 bases are TGTGCCAGCAGTTTAGTCAGGACTTTAGGACCCTACGAGCAGTACTTC. Its protein product is CASSLVRTLGPYEQYF.